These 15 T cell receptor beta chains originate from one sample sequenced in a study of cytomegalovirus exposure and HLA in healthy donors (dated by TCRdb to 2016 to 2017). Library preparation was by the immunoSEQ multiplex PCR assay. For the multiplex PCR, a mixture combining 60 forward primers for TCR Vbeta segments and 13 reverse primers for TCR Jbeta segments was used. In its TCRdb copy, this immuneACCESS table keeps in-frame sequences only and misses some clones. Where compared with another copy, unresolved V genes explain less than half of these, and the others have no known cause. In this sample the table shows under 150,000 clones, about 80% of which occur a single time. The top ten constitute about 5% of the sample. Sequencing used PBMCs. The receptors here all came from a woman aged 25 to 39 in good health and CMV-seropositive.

CDR3 bases: TGTGCTCTTGGGAGCAGCGTGAACACTGAAGCTTTCTTT. This translates into CALGSSVNTEAFF. The V call is TRBV6-1, the J call TRBJ1-1; D gene ambiguous. Germline CDR1 MNHNS, CDR2 SASEGT. The CDR3 sequence is 13 residues long.

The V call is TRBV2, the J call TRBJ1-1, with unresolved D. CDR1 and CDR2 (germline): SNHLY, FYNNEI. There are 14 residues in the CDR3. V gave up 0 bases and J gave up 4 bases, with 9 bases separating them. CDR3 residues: CASSEAQEATEAFF. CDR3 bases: TGTGCCAGCAGTGAAGCGCAGGAGGCCACTGAAGCTTTCTTT.

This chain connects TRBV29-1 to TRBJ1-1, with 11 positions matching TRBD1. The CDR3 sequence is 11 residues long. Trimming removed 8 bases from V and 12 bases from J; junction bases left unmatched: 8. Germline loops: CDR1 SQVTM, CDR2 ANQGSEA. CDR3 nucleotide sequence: TGCAGCTTCTCCGGGACAGGGGGGACTTTCTTT. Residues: CSFSGTGGTFF.

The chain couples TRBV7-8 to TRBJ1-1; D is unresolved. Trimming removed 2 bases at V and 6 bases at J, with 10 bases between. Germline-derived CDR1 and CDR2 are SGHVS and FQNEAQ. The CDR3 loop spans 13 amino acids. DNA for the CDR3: TGTGCCAGCAGCTTATTTGCGGGCGCTGAAGCTTTCTTT. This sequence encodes CASSLFAGAEAFF.

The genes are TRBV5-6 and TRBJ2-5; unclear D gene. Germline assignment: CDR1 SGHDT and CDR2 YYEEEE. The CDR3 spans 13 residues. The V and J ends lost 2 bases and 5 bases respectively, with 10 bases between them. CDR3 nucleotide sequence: TGTGCCAGCAGCTTTCTCTCCGTGGAGACCCAGTACTTC. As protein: CASSFLSVETQYF. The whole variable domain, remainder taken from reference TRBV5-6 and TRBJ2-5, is DAGVTQSPTHLIKTRGQQVTLRCSPKSGHDTVSWYQQALGQGPQFIFQYYEEEERQRGNFPDRFSGHQFPNYSSELNVNALLLGDSALYLCASSFLSVETQYFGPGTRLLVL.

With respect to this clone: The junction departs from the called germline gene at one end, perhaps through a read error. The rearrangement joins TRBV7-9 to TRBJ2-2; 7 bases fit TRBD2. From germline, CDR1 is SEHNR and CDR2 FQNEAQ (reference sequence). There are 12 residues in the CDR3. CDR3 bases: TGTTCCAGGACTAGGGACACCGGGGAGCTGTTTTTT. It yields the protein CSRTRDTGELFF.

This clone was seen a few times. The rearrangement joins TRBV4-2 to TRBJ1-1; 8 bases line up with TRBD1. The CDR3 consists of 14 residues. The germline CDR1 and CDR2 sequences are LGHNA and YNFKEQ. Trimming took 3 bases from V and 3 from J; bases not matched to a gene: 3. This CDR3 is CASSHQGAHTEAFF. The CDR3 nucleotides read TGTGCCAGCAGCCATCAGGGGGCCCACACTGAAGCTTTCTTT.

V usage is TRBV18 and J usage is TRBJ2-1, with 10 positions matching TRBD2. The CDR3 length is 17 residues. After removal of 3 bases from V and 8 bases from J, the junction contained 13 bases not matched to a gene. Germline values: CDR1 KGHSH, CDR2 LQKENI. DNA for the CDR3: TGTGCCAGCTCACCTGGACTAGCGGAGAGTAGGTGGGATGAGCAGTTCTTC. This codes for CASSPGLAESRWDEQFF.

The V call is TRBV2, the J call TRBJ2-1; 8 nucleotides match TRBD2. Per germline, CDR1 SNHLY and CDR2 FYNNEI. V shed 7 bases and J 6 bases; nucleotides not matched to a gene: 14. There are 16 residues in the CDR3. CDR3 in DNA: TGTGCCAGCACCGGGGGGGGCAGGGGAATTGGCAATGAGCAGTTCTTC. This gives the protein CASTGGGRGIGNEQFF.

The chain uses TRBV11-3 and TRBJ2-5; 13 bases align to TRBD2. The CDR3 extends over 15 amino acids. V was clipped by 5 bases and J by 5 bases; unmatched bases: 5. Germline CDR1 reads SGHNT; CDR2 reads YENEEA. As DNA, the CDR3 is TGTGCCAGCAGCAAAACTAGCGGGGGGGCGGAGACCCAGTACTTC. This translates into CASSKTSGGAETQYF. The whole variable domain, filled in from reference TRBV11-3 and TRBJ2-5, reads EAGVVQSPRYKIIEKKQPVAFWCNPISGHNTLYWYLQNLGQGPELLIRYENEEAVDDSQLPKDRFSAERLKGVDSTLKIQPAELGDSAVYLCASSKTSGGAETQYFGPGTRLLVL.

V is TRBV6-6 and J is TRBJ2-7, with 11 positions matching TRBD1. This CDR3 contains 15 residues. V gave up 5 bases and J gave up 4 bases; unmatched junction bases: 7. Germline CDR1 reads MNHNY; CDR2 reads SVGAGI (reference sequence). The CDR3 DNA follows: TGTGCCAGCAGTGACGGACAGGGGGCCCCTTACGAGCAGTACTTC. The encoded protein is CASSDGQGAPYEQYF.

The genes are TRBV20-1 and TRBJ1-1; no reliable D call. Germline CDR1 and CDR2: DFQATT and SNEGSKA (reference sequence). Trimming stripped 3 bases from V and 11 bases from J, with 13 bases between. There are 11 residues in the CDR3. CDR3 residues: CSARGNEGAFF. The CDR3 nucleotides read TGCAGTGCTAGGGGGAACGAGGGTGCTTTCTTT.

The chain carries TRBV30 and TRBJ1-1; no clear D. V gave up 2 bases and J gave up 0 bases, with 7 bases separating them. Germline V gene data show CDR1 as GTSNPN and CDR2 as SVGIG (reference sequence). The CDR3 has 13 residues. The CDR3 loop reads CAWSPEMNTEAFF. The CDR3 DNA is TGTGCCTGGAGTCCAGAAATGAACACTGAAGCTTTCTTT.

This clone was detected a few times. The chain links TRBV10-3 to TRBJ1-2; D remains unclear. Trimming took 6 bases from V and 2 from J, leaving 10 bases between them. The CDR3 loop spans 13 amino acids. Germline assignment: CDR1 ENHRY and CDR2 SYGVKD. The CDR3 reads CAISVGENYGYTF. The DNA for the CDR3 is TGTGCCATCAGCGTAGGAGAGAACTATGGCTACACCTTC.

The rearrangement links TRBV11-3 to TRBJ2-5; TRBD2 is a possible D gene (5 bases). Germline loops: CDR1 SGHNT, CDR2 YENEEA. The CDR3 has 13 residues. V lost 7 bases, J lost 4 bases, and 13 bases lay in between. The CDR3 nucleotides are TGTGCCAGCAATCACGGGGAACGAGAGACCCAGTACTTC. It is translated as CASNHGERETQYF.